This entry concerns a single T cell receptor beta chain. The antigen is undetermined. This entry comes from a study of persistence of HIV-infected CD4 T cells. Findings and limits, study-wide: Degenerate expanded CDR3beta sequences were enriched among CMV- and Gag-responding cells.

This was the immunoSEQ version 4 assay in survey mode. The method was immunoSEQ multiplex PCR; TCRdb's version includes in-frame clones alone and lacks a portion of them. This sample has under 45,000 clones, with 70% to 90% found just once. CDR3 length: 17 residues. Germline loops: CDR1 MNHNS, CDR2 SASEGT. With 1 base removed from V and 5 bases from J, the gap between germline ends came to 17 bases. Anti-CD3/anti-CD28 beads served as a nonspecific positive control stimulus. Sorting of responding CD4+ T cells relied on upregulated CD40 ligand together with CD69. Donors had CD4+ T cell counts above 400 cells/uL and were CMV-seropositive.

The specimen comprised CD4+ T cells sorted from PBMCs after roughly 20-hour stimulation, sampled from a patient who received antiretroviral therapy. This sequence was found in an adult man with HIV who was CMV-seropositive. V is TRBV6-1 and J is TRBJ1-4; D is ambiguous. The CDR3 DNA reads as TGTGCCAGCAGTGAAGGCGTAGGAAGGGCGAGGAATGAAAAACTGTTTTTT. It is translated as CASSEGVGRARNEKLFF.